This TCR beta chain was captured by sequencing in a study of blood T cells in healthy people across ages (dated by TCRdb to 2014 to 2015). Broadly, across the study: In model experiments, template switching captured about one uniquely barcoded TCR beta cDNA molecule for every two T cells. To track age-related changes in TCR beta repertoire diversity, the study relied on deep sequencing normalized with unique cDNA molecular identifiers. The donors were split into four age groups: young (average 16 years), middle-aged (over 35), aged (over 55) and long-lived (roughly 80). To avoid experimental bias, donors of different ages were spread randomly across the sequencing lanes. Two additional independent replicas of 1 million unique cDNA reads from the same blood draw were analyzed for two donors (one aged 18 to 29 and one aged 80 or older). Beyond this particular receptor, the publication reports: Bulk unsorted PBMC profiling prevented conclusive comparison of naive and antigen-experienced compartments. Observed TCR beta diversity per million T cells fell roughly linearly with age, and a significant reduction was already apparent by age approximately 40. Donor CMV infection status was unknown, potentially confounding age-related changes in expanded clonotypes. A strong correlation was found between observed TCR beta diversity and the percentage of naive T cells measured by flow cytometry. Estimates of total diversity from one million sequenced T cells were regarded as lower bounds and underestimates. Compared with the aged group, more naive CD4+ T cells, fewer expanded clones and increased TCR diversity were shown by the long-lived group, suggesting age selection.

This clonotype was seen a few times. Its recognized antigen is unknown. Base qualities are missing; no much larger clone stands one base away. Library generation was performed with 5' RACE. The instrument given in TCRdb is Illumina HiSeq 2500. A second PCR of roughly 7 to 12 cycles was run with a J-beta primer mix and a sample-barcoded 5' primer. A template-switch 5' adaptor carrying 12 random nucleotides introduced a unique molecular identifier onto each TCR beta cDNA molecule. At least 3 million CDR3-containing paired-end reads were obtained from each sample. All of the RNA was converted into first-strand cDNA using the Mint cDNA synthesis kit, with a TRBC-specific oligonucleotide serving as the primer. All cDNA was treated with uracil-DNA glycosylase and then went through a first 18-cycle PCR with the universal primers M1SS and BC2_uni_R. The authors processed their data as follows. Each sample was normalized by randomly selecting 1 million high-quality reads, each carrying a distinct molecular identifier. Instead of being binned into consensus sequences, reads with shared molecular identifiers were discarded. MiTCR, run with a Q25 quality threshold and the strictest error-elimination algorithm, handled CDR3 identification, clonotype clustering and error correction. A nonparametric unseen species model with Euler transformation was used to estimate lower-bound total TCR beta diversity. Through fastp at Q25 and MiXCR, TCRdb rebuilt clones from the public reads, retaining in-frame beta chains. Rows merge per CDR3 protein into single entries with the most common DNA and genes. V and J calls and clone size were set by TCRdb, not the authors. Counted in this sample were around 1,500,000 distinct CDR3 sequences; 28% of them appeared once. The top ten constitute roughly 8.2% of the sample.

The CDR3 starts with the cysteine, ends with the phenylalanine, and has 13 residues. Only CDR3 DNA is held: 39 bases, read in frame from base 1. CDR1 and CDR2 are drawn from the germline V gene (reference sequence): GTSNPN, SVGIG. Trimming accounts for 2 bases at V and 5 bases at J, while the number of junction bases matched to no gene is 5. The 39 donors, aged about 6 to 95 years, were systemically healthy Caucasian individuals from Russia. About 10 milliliters of peripheral blood were drawn from each donor into EDTA-treated Vacutainer tubes. Ficoll-Paque density-gradient centrifugation was used to isolate PBMCs, with at least 6 million obtained per sample. Trizol reagent was used to extract total RNA from the PBMCs, yielding at least 5 micrograms per sample. Naive CD45RAhigh/CD27high T cell percentages were measured by flow cytometry on a PBMC aliquot from every donor.

Sequencing was done on a sample of blood. The TCR was taken from a woman aged 25-40 years in good health. The rearrangement joined TRBV30 to TRBJ2-7, with 8 central nucleotides matching TRBD1. The CDR3 is CAWSRTGSHEQYF. The base sequence is TGTGCCTGGAGTCGGACAGGGTCCCACGAGCAGTACTTC.